The clone carrying this TCR beta chain was seen only a few times. Its antigen remains unknown. The sample comes from a study of cytomegalovirus exposure and HLA in healthy donors. Study outcomes and limitations: The authors considered a cluster of highly shared sequence variants likely to be a sequencing artifact.

Per germline, CDR1 SEHNR and CDR2 FQNEAQ (reference sequence). This CDR3 spans 13 amino acids. The ends lost 1 base at V and 13 bases at J; junction bases unmatched: 7. The PCR was carried out with 60 Vbeta primers and 13 Jbeta primers. The repertoire was sequenced with immunoSEQ multiplex PCR; TCRdb's copy has only in-frame clones and lacks some. The sample lists 95,000 to 130,000 clones; roughly three quarters were seen once. Input material: PBMCs. The chain links TRBV7-9 to TRBJ1-1, with TRBD1 identical over 9 bases. The receptor was isolated from a man under 40 in good health and CMV-seropositive. CDR3 sequence (DNA): TGTGCCAGCAGCTTAGAGATGAGACAGGGGGTTTTCTTT. It encodes CASSLEMRQGVFF.